Each of the 25 T cell receptor beta chains below was sequenced from the same sample in a study of OX40 agonist ivuxolimab in advanced cancers. Repertoires were generated with immunoSEQ multiplex PCR, while TCRdb's copy carries only in-frame clones and drops some. The table records tens of thousands of clones, approximately 91% of them present only once. This specimen was CD4+ or CD8+ T cells sorted from blood, taken in a trial of the OX40 agonist ivuxolimab. Receptor source: an adult with an advanced solid tumor such as melanoma, head and neck, liver or kidney cancer.

The chain couples TRBV30 to TRBJ2-7; D is unclear. The germline CDR1 and CDR2 sequences are GTSNPN and SVGIG (reference sequence). This CDR3 has 14 residues. With 1 base removed from V and 5 bases from J, the gap between germline ends came to 15 bases. The CDR3 DNA reads as TGTGCCTGGAGTGCCCAAGTCCTAGGCCACGAGCAGTACTTC. Residues: CAWSAQVLGHEQYF.

The chain is built from TRBV29-1 and TRBJ1-2; 10 nucleotides line up with TRBD1. This CDR3 comprises 14 residues. V shed 2 bases and J 6 bases; nucleotides not matched to a gene: 6. Looked up from germline, CDR1 is SQVTM and CDR2 is ANQGSEA. CDR3 in amino acids: CSVERDRGRDGYTF. CDR3 coding DNA: TGCAGCGTTGAACGGGACAGGGGAAGGGATGGCTACACCTTC.

This clone was detected only once. This rearrangement joins TRBV25-1 to TRBJ1-2; maybe TRBD1 (6 bases). Per the germline V gene, CDR1 is MGHDK and CDR2 is SYGVNS. V lost 7 bases to trimming and J lost 6 bases, with 9 bases between them. This CDR3 is built from 11 residues. The chain's CDR3 is CASKHRDGYTF. The CDR3 DNA reads as TGTGCCAGCAAGCACAGGGATGGCTACACCTTC.

J is TRBJ2-1 and V is TRBV5-1; D gene uncertain. Germline V gives CDR1 SGHRS, CDR2 YFSETQ. Deletions cut 5 bases from V and 4 bases from J, with 13 bases between. The CDR3 spans 14 residues. The CDR3 loop is CASRAGAIYNEQFF. DNA of the CDR3: TGCGCCAGCAGGGCCGGAGCCATTTACAATGAGCAGTTCTTC.

The CDR3 sequence is CASSFVGLTSGTTDTQYF. The CDR3, as DNA: TGCGCCAGCAGCTTTGTTGGGTTGACTAGCGGGACCACAGATACGCAGTATTTT. The V gene is TRBV5-1, the J gene TRBJ2-3, with 11 bases identical to TRBD2. CDR1 is SGHRS and CDR2 is YFSETQ in the germline V gene. V gave up 2 bases and J gave up 2 bases; unmatched junction bases: 10. The CDR3 contains 18 residues.

The chain carries TRBV19 and TRBJ2-2; TRBD1 or TRBD2 may be the D gene (7 bases each). Trimming pared 5 bases from V and 5 bases from J, leaving 15 bases between. The CDR3 extends over 15 amino acids. Germline values: CDR1 LNHDA, CDR2 SQIVND (reference sequence). The CDR3 nucleotides are TGTGCCAGTAGTCCTCAGGGGGGAGGGACCGGGGAGCTGTTTTTT. This encodes CASSPQGGGTGELFF.

Notes on this clone: The sample holds other DNA sequences that translate to the same CDR3. This chain links TRBV9 with TRBJ2-7; no reliable D call. Germline V gene data show CDR1 as SGDLS and CDR2 as YYNGEE. V lost 0 bases and J lost 2, with 9 bases in between. The CDR3 covers 14 residues. The CDR3 nucleotides are TGTGCCAGCAGCGTAGCTACAGATACCTACGAGCAGTACTTC. Translation gives CASSVATDTYEQYF.

This clone was seen more than once but under ten times. The rearrangement uses TRBV19 and TRBJ1-5; D gene uncertain. The CDR3 loop spans 14 amino acids. Germline assignment: CDR1 LNHDA and CDR2 SQIVND (reference sequence). V dropped 2 bases and J dropped 5 bases, with 10 bases sitting between them. CDR3 coding DNA: TGTGCCAGTAGTATATCGAACGGAGATCAGCCCCAGCATTTT. This sequence encodes CASSISNGDQPQHF.

Here the CDR3 DNA reads TGTGCCGGGAGGGGGATGTCGAACACCGGGGAGCTGTTTTTT. This encodes CAGRGMSNTGELFF. The gene calls are TRBV6-1 and TRBJ2-2, with D possibly being TRBD2 (7 bases). The CDR3 runs 14 residues. Germline V lookup: CDR1 MNHNS, CDR2 SASEGT. Trimming removed 11 bases from V and 0 bases from J, with 13 bases in between.

CDR3 nucleotide sequence: TGCAGCGTTGGTGAGGGGGGTCAGCCCCAGCATTTT. Encoded protein: CSVGEGGQPQHF. V gene TRBV29-1 combines with J gene TRBJ1-5, with a weak D call TRBD1 (6 bases). The germline CDR1 and CDR2 sequences are SQVTM and ANQGSEA. The germline V and J ends were trimmed by 4 bases and 6 bases, with 10 bases remaining between them. The CDR3 spans 12 residues. The full variable domain, its missing parts supplied by reference TRBV29-1 and TRBJ1-5, is SAVISQKPSRDICQRGTSLTIQCQVDSQVTMMFWYRQQPGQSLTLIATANQGSEATYESGFVIDKFPISRPNLTFSTLTVSNMSPEDSSIYLCSVGEGGQPQHFGDGTRLSIL.

The rearrangement uses TRBV6-1 and TRBJ2-7; 8 bases align to TRBD1. V dropped 8 bases and J dropped 0; count of bases not matched to a gene: 9. The CDR3 extends over 15 amino acids. CDR1 is MNHNS and CDR2 is SASEGT in the germline V gene. The CDR3 loop reads CASRGSGTGSYEQYF. CDR3 nucleotides: TGTGCCAGCCGCGGCTCCGGGACAGGCTCCTACGAGCAGTACTTC.

The chain recombines TRBV7-2 with TRBJ1-4, with TRBD1 as a possible D gene (5 bases). The CDR3 totals 15 residues. Germline CDR1 reads SGHTA; CDR2 reads FQGNSA. Trimming left V 5 bases short and J 4 bases short, with 14 bases between. The CDR3 here is CASSPMGQDNEKLFF. The CDR3, as DNA: TGTGCCAGCAGCCCCATGGGGCAGGATAATGAAAAACTGTTTTTT.

V usage is TRBV12-2 and J usage is TRBJ2-1; TRBD2 was called by the table and not checked on the DNA. TRBV12-2 is a documented pseudogene. This CDR3 is 19 amino acids long. The CDR3 sequence is CASRSDLGAGGRSYNEQFF. CDR3 nucleotide sequence: TGTGCAAGTCGCTCCGATCTTGGAGCGGGGGGGCGGTCCTACAATGAGCAGTTCTTC.

In its sample, this clone was seen once. J is TRBJ2-1 and V is TRBV29-1; 8 nucleotides agree with TRBD1. This CDR3 is built from 14 residues. CDR1 is SQVTM, CDR2 ANQGSEA, per germline. Trimming at V came to 7 bases and at J to 0 bases, leaving 5 bases not matched to a gene. The CDR3 DNA sequence: TGCAGCGGTGTCAGGGGGCTCTCCTACAATGAGCAGTTCTTC. It codes for CSGVRGLSYNEQFF.

The V and J genes are TRBV21-1 and TRBJ2-1; the D call in the table, TRBD1, was not verified against the DNA. TRBV21-1 is tagged as a pseudogene. The CDR3 extends over 14 amino acids. The CDR3 loop is CASSPEDRGNEQFF. The CDR3 coding sequence is TGTGCCAGCAGCCCAGAAGACAGGGGCAATGAGCAGTTCTTC.

The rearrangement links TRBV6-5 to TRBJ1-5; D is perhaps TRBD1 (5 bases). CDR1 is MNHEY, CDR2 SVGAGI, per germline. The CDR3 has 14 amino acids. The V end was cut by 5 bases, the J end by 4 bases, with 12 bases between. CDR3 protein: CASSPWGGNQPQHF. Here the CDR3 DNA reads TGTGCCAGCAGTCCCTGGGGGGGGAATCAGCCCCAGCATTTT.

This clone was found once. The J gene is TRBJ2-3, the V gene TRBV5-1; possibly TRBD1 for D (6 bases). CDR1 and CDR2 from the germline V gene are SGHRS and YFSETQ. CDR3 size: 14 residues. Trimming stripped 7 bases from V and 2 bases from J, with 14 bases between. CDR3 protein: CASEKGTYTDTQYF. The CDR3 nucleotides read TGCGCCAGCGAAAAGGGGACATACACAGATACGCAGTATTTT.

This clone appeared a few times. The J gene is TRBJ2-1, the V gene TRBV9; 7 nucleotides match TRBD2. The CDR3 is 15 amino acids. With 0 bases clipped from V and 3 bases from J, the junction kept 3 bases outside the gene matches. CDR1 and CDR2 from the germline V gene are SGDLS and YYNGEE. This chain's CDR3 is CASSVAGGGYNEQFF. CDR3 sequence (DNA): TGTGCCAGCAGCGTAGCGGGGGGAGGCTACAATGAGCAGTTCTTC.

This rearrangement joins TRBV5-4 to TRBJ2-5; TRBD2 matches 14 bases. Germline assignment: CDR1 SGHNT and CDR2 YYREEE (reference sequence). J lost 5 bases, V lost 4 bases, and 4 bases had no gene match. The CDR3 contains 15 residues. The CDR3 here is CASSTRLAGGETQYF. The CDR3 DNA follows: TGTGCCAGCAGCACGCGACTAGCGGGGGGGGAGACCCAGTACTTC. Full variable domain (outside the CDR3, taken from reference TRBV5-4 and TRBJ2-5): ETGVTQSPTHLIKTRGQQVTLRCSSQSGHNTVSWYQQALGQGPQFIFQYYREEENGRGNFPPRFSGLQFPNYSSELNVNALELDDSALYLCASSTRLAGGETQYFGPGTRLLVL.

This clone was recorded only once. This chain connects TRBV5-1 to TRBJ2-3, with TRBD2 as a possible D gene (6 bases). Trimming pared 7 bases from V and 1 base from J, leaving 10 bases between. The CDR3 length is 13 residues. CDR1 and CDR2 (germline): SGHRS, YFSETQ. CDR3 coding DNA: TGCGCCAGCTCCCCGGGGGGCACAGATACGCAGTATTTT. Translation: CASSPGGTDTQYF.

The table lists this clone with a few counts. The rearrangement joins TRBV5-5 to TRBJ2-1; perhaps D is TRBD1 or TRBD2 (5 bases each). Germline V gene sequence: CDR1 SGHKS, CDR2 YYEKEE (reference sequence). The CDR3 runs to 15 residues. Trimming shortened V by 2 bases and J by 4 bases, and 13 bases separated the two germline ends. The CDR3, as DNA: TGTGCCAGCAGCTTCCTCCGGGGCGCTTACAATGAGCAGTTCTTC. Translated, it gives CASSFLRGAYNEQFF.

The J gene is TRBJ2-5, the V gene TRBV5-8; either TRBD1 or TRBD2 may fit D (5 bases each). Between the trimmed V and J ends, which lost 1 base and 4 bases, there was a span of 14 bases. Germline V lookup: CDR1 SGHTS, CDR2 YDEGEE. There are 15 residues in the CDR3. Here the CDR3 reads CASSLRGKEGETQYF. CDR3 coding DNA: TGTGCCAGCAGCTTGAGGGGAAAAGAGGGAGAGACCCAGTACTTC.

J is TRBJ2-2 and V is TRBV29-1; TRBD1 or TRBD2 may be the D gene (5 bases each). CDR3 length equals 14 residues. From germline, CDR1 is SQVTM and CDR2 ANQGSEA. V was shortened by 6 bases and J by 3 bases, with 14 bases between the two germline ends. CDR3 protein: CSVGTVGDTGELFF. The CDR3 bases are TGCAGCGTGGGCACCGTGGGGGACACCGGGGAGCTGTTTTTT.

This chain connects TRBV5-4 to TRBJ1-3; TRBD1 might be the D (5 bases). CDR1 is SGHNT and CDR2 is YYREEE in the germline V gene (reference sequence). The V end lost 3 bases, the J end lost 0 bases, and 7 bases lay between the germline ends. This CDR3 is 14 amino acids long. CDR3 DNA sequence: TGTGCCAGCAGCTGGGGGGTCTCTGGAAACACCATATATTTT. Protein sequence: CASSWGVSGNTIYF. Drawing the rest from reference TRBV5-4 and TRBJ1-3, the complete variable domain is ETGVTQSPTHLIKTRGQQVTLRCSSQSGHNTVSWYQQALGQGPQFIFQYYREEENGRGNFPPRFSGLQFPNYSSELNVNALELDDSALYLCASSWGVSGNTIYFGEGSWLTVV.

This chain connects TRBV4-3 to TRBJ1-1; possibly TRBD1 for D (6 bases). CDR3 size: 15 residues. V lost 0 bases, J lost 5 bases, and 13 bases lay in between. Per the germline V gene, CDR1 is LGHNA and CDR2 is YSLEER. The CDR3 sequence is CASSQDHQGSTEAFF. The CDR3 DNA is TGCGCCAGCAGCCAAGATCATCAGGGGAGTACTGAAGCTTTCTTT.